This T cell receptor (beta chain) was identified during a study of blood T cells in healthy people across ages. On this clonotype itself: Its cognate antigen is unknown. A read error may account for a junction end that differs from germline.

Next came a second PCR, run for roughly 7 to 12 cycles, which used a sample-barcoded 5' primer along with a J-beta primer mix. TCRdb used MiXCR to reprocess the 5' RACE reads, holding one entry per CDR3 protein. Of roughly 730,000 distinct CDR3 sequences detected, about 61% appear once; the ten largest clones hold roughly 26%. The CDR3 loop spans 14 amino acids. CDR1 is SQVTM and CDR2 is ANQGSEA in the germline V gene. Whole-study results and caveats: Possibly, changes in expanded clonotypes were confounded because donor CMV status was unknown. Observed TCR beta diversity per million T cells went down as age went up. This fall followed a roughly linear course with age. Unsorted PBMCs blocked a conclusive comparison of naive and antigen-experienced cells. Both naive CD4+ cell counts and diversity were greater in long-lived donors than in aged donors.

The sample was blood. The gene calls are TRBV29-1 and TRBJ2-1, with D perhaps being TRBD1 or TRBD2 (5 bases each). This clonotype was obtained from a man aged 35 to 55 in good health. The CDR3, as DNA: TGCAGCATTGAGGGGCAGGAGACCTACAATGAGCAGTTCTTC. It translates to CSIEGQETYNEQFF.